Each of the 32 T cell receptor beta chains below was sequenced from the same sample in a study of T cell repertoires in cytomegalovirus infection. The antigens of these receptors remain unknown. MiXCR, run by TCRdb on the reads, gives a single entry per CDR3 protein. The sample lists about 830,000 distinct CDR3 sequences, over 25% seen once, with around 11% in the top ten. This sample comprised cultured CD8+ T cells from PBMCs, obtained from culture after CMV antigen stimulation. These receptors were obtained from a human donor in good health (CMV status not recorded). Some clones in this sample may be carry-over from other donors' samples.

V usage is TRBV4-3 and J usage is TRBJ1-1; D is possibly TRBD1 (6 bases). V lost 0 bases, J lost 3 bases, and 14 bases lay in between. The V gene's germline CDR1 is LGHNA and CDR2 YSLEER. The CDR3 is 16 amino acids. The CDR3 region has the DNA TGCGCCAGCAGCCAAGATCAGGGGATGGGGTACACTGAAGCTTTCTTT. Protein sequence: CASSQDQGMGYTEAFF.

This chain links TRBV4-1 with TRBJ1-2; D remains unclear. V dropped 4 bases and J dropped 4 bases, with 19 bases sitting between them. CDR3 length equals 16 residues. Germline CDR1 reads MGHRA; CDR2 reads YSYEKL. As DNA, the CDR3 is TGCGCCAGCAGCCCCGGACCATCGGTCCTCACCTATGGCTACACCTTC. Encoded protein: CASSPGPSVLTYGYTF.

V is TRBV5-1 and J is TRBJ2-3; D is unresolved. The CDR3 totals 16 residues. The germline V gene has CDR1 SGHRS and CDR2 YFSETQ. V dropped 4 bases and J dropped 2 bases, with 17 bases sitting between them. The CDR3 reads CASSQNGRAFTDTQYF. The CDR3 coding sequence is TGCGCCAGCAGCCAAAATGGCCGAGCCTTCACAGATACGCAGTATTTT. The entire variable domain, with the rest obtained from reference TRBV5-1 and TRBJ2-3, is as follows: KAGVTQTPRYLIKTRGQQVTLSCSPISGHRSVSWYQQTPGQGLQFLFEYFSETQRNKGNFPGRFSGRQFSNSRSEMNVSTLELGDSALYLCASSQNGRAFTDTQYFGPGTRLTVL.

In its sample, this clonotype was seen a few times. The chain carries TRBV12-3 or TRBV12-4 and TRBJ1-1; TRBD1 might be the D (6 bases). This CDR3 region has 12 residues. Trimming removed 5 bases from V and 11 bases from J, with 15 bases in between. The DNA for the CDR3 is TGTGCCAGCAGTACTACAGGGCAAACGGCTTTCTTT. It specifies CASSTTGQTAFF.

J is TRBJ1-2 and V is TRBV13; TRBD1 matches 7 bases. The CDR3 totals 15 residues. V shed 5 bases, J shed 3 bases, and the junction held 9 bases outside the gene matches. Germline assignment: CDR1 PRHDT and CDR2 FYEKMQ (reference sequence). CDR3 amino acids: CASSATGDKDYGYTF. The CDR3 DNA sequence: TGTGCCAGCAGCGCAACAGGGGACAAGGACTATGGCTACACCTTC.

V is TRBV10-3 and J is TRBJ2-3; 13 positions agree with TRBD2. V trimming: 6 bases; J trimming: 2 bases; junction bases outside the gene matches: 14. Germline assignment: CDR1 ENHRY and CDR2 SYGVKD. The CDR3 contains 19 residues. CDR3 bases: TGTGCCATCAGACAGAAAAGACTAGCGGGGGGCCAACCCACAGATACGCAGTATTTT. It specifies CAIRQKRLAGGQPTDTQYF.

This chain uses TRBV6-2 or TRBV6-3 with TRBJ2-1, with 12 bases matching TRBD2. The V gene end was trimmed by 5 bases and the J gene end by 1 base; junction bases not matched to a gene: 6. The germline gives CDR1 MNHEY, CDR2 SVGEGT. This CDR3 has 17 residues. The CDR3 DNA sequence: TGTGCCAGCAGTCCAAGACTAGCGGGGGAATCCTACAATGAGCAGTTCTTC. Its protein is CASSPRLAGESYNEQFF.

This clonotype was found a few times. The V gene is TRBV12-3 or TRBV12-4, the J gene TRBJ2-1; perhaps TRBD1 as D (6 bases). Trimming removed 6 bases from V and 10 bases from J, with 16 bases in between. The CDR3 has 13 amino acids. CDR3 DNA: TGTGCCAGCAGCCAATCAGGGGATTTGGAGCAGTTCTTC. It codes for CASSQSGDLEQFF.

The chain has TRBV15 and TRBJ2-7; TRBD1 might be the D (5 bases). The CDR3 totals 17 residues. V lost 3 bases and J 0 bases, leaving 18 bases between the germline ends. Germline loops: CDR1 LNHNV, CDR2 YYDKDF (reference sequence). The CDR3 loop reads CATSSNPSTVYSYEQYF. DNA for the CDR3: TGTGCCACCAGCAGTAACCCCTCGACAGTCTACTCCTACGAGCAGTACTTC.

This clonotype was detected many times. The chain carries TRBV7-2 and TRBJ2-1; possibly TRBD2 for D (5 bases). The CDR3 runs 15 residues. The germline V gene has CDR1 SGHTA and CDR2 FQGNSA. V lost 4 bases and J 1 base, leaving 11 bases between the germline ends. The CDR3 region has the DNA TGTGCCAGCAGCTCCACCTCGGGGTCCTACAATGAGCAGTTCTTC. It encodes CASSSTSGSYNEQFF.

This clonotype was seen more than once but under ten times. This chain connects TRBV19 to TRBJ1-1; D remains ambiguous. The CDR3 has 11 residues. CDR1 LNHDA and CDR2 SQIVND come from the germline V gene (reference sequence). V lost 9 bases, J lost 4 bases, and 9 bases lay in between. CDR3 DNA: TGTGCCAGCTGGTATGGCACTGAAGCTTTCTTT. Its translation: CASWYGTEAFF.

The chain is built from TRBV5-5 and TRBJ2-3; 8 bases line up with TRBD2. CDR1 is SGHKS and CDR2 is YYEKEE in the germline V gene (reference sequence). J lost 2 bases, V lost 2 bases, and 7 bases had no gene match. This CDR3 spans 16 amino acids. The DNA of the CDR3 is TGTGCCAGCAGCTTACAGCGGGGGTACCACACAGATACGCAGTATTTT. Amino acid sequence: CASSLQRGYHTDTQYF.

This clonotype was detected many times. The chain has TRBV6-1 and TRBJ1-5; 9 bases agree with TRBD1. This CDR3 region has 19 residues. The V gene's germline CDR1 is MNHNS and CDR2 SASEGT. Germline trimming cut 2 bases from V and 0 bases from J; bases unmatched to any gene: 11. The CDR3 nucleotides read TGTGCCAGCAGTGAAAGGGACAGGGCCTATACCGATAGCAATCAGCCCCAGCATTTT. It encodes CASSERDRAYTDSNQPQHF.

The chain carries TRBV9 and TRBJ2-5; 8 nucleotides align to TRBD2. CDR1 and CDR2 from the germline V gene are SGDLS and YYNGEE. V shed 4 bases and J 7 bases; nucleotides not matched to a gene: 12. The CDR3 contains 15 residues. CDR3 nucleotide sequence: TGTGCCAGCAGCCTCGGCAGCGGGGGCCCCGGGACCCAGTACTTC. It translates to CASSLGSGGPGTQYF.

This clonotype came up a few times. Germline and junction disagree at one end, which may indicate a read error. The chain carries TRBV6-4 and TRBJ1-4; no clear D gene. The CDR3 is 13 residues long. Germline CDR1 is MRHNA and CDR2 is SNTAGT. In DNA, the CDR3 is TGTGCCAGCAGCCGACGGCTTAATGAAAACCTGTTTTTT. Its protein product is CASSRRLNENLFF.

This clonotype showed up just a few times. The chain combines TRBV10-3 with TRBJ1-6, with 9 bases identical to TRBD1. CDR3 size: 14 residues. J was trimmed by 7 bases and V by 3 bases; bases with no gene match: 1. Germline CDR1 reads ENHRY; CDR2 reads SYGVKD. The CDR3 spells CAISETGGNSPLHF. DNA for the CDR3: TGTGCCATCAGTGAAACAGGGGGCAATTCACCCCTCCACTTT.

In its sample, this clonotype was seen a few times. The chain carries TRBV7-9 and TRBJ2-5, with 7 bases matching TRBD1. Germline CDR1 and CDR2: SEHNR and FQNEAQ (reference sequence). V was pared by 0 bases and J by 5 bases, with 9 bases of the junction left unmatched. The CDR3 contains 16 residues. This CDR3 is CASSLALRQGHETQYF. The CDR3 nucleotides are TGTGCCAGCAGCTTAGCGCTAAGACAGGGTCACGAGACCCAGTACTTC.

Remarks on this clonotype: This could be a read error, since a much larger clone is one nucleotide away. V usage is TRBV9 and J usage is TRBJ1-1, with D unresolved. The CDR3 loop spans 13 amino acids. Per germline, CDR1 SGDLS and CDR2 YYNGEE. The CDR3 here is CVSSVATNTEAFF. CDR3 nucleotide sequence: TGTGTCAGCAGCGTAGCGACGAACACTGAAGCTTTCTTT.

This clonotype was seen once. The chain employs TRBV7-3 and TRBJ2-1, with 8 bases lining up with TRBD1. CDR3 length: 16 amino acids. V trimming: 1 base; J trimming: 7 bases; junction bases outside the gene matches: 9. Germline values: CDR1 SGHTA, CDR2 FQGTGA. CDR3 sequence (DNA): TGTGCCAGCAGCTTAATCCGACAGGGGTCAGGGAATGAGCAGTTCTTC. Protein sequence: CASSLIRQGSGNEQFF.

V usage is TRBV20-1 and J usage is TRBJ1-6, with D maybe TRBD1 (6 bases). This CDR3 contains 14 residues. The V and J ends lost 4 bases and 10 bases respectively, with 17 bases between them. CDR1 and CDR2 (germline): DFQATT, SNEGSKA (reference sequence). CDR3 bases: TGCAGTGCTACCCAACAGGGAATAGCATCACCCCTCCACTTT. This gives the protein CSATQQGIASPLHF.

This clonotype has only a few counts. The chain links TRBV27 to TRBJ1-6, with TRBD1 matching over 7 bases. Germline CDR1 reads MNHEY; CDR2 reads SMNVEV (reference sequence). V lost 4 bases, J lost 7 bases, and 4 bases stayed unmatched. This CDR3 spans 14 amino acids. The CDR3 region is CASSSGTENSPLHF. The CDR3 DNA is TGTGCCAGCAGTTCCGGGACAGAGAATTCACCCCTCCACTTT.

This clonotype was seen ten or more times. V gene TRBV27 combines with J gene TRBJ1-2, with D perhaps matching TRBD1 (5 bases). V shed 6 bases and J shed 4 bases, with 30 bases lying between them. This CDR3 has 19 residues. CDR1 is MNHEY and CDR2 is SMNVEV in the germline V gene (reference sequence). DNA of the CDR3: TGTGCCAGCAGCGGTCAAAGGGCTATTGGCGTAACAGGAACCTATGGCTACACCTTC. Protein product: CASSGQRAIGVTGTYGYTF.

This clonotype was seen ten or more times. The chain joins TRBV7-8 to TRBJ1-1; TRBD1 is a possible D gene (6 bases). Per the germline V gene, CDR1 is SGHVS and CDR2 is FQNEAQ. The CDR3 totals 15 residues. The V and J ends lost 5 bases and 1 base respectively, with 14 bases between them. Here the CDR3 reads CASSILGGRNTEAFF. The CDR3 DNA reads as TGTGCCAGCAGCATTCTGGGGGGGCGGAACACTGAAGCTTTCTTT.

The CDR3 here is CASSQGGQWSYNEQFF. The CDR3 DNA reads TGCGCCAGCAGCCAAGGGGGACAGTGGTCCTACAATGAGCAGTTCTTC. The V gene is TRBV4-3, the J gene TRBJ2-1, with 7 bases that match TRBD1. Trimming at V came to 1 base and at J to 1 base, leaving 4 bases not matched to a gene. Germline V gives CDR1 LGHNA, CDR2 YSLEER. The CDR3 contains 16 residues.

This clonotype was detected a few times. The CDR3 DNA sequence: TGTGCCAGCAGCCAAGATCTGGGGTGGGATGGCTACACCTTC. Residues: CASSQDLGWDGYTF. This chain joins TRBV3-1 and TRBJ1-2; D call uncertain. Trimming took off 0 bases at V and 6 bases at J, with 11 bases between the two ends. Germline assignment: CDR1 LGHDT and CDR2 YNNKEL (reference sequence). The CDR3 totals 14 residues. Drawing the rest from reference TRBV3-1 and TRBJ1-2, the complete variable domain is DTAVSQTPKYLVTQMGNDKSIKCEQNLGHDTMYWYKQDSKKFLKIMFSYNNKELIINETVPNRFSPKSPDKAHLNLHINSLELGDSAVYFCASSQDLGWDGYTFGSGTRLTVV.

This clonotype occurred a few times. The chain has TRBV7-9 and TRBJ2-5, with 7 bases matching TRBD2. CDR3 length equals 18 residues. From germline, CDR1 is SEHNR and CDR2 FQNEAQ (reference sequence). V lost 3 bases and J lost 1; bases outside the gene matches: 14. The CDR3 is CASSFPSWPSGSQETQYF. The DNA of the CDR3 is TGTGCCAGCAGCTTCCCCTCGTGGCCTAGCGGATCCCAAGAGACCCAGTACTTC.

The J gene is TRBJ1-3, the V gene TRBV6-5; TRBD1 matches 8 bases. The CDR3 is 15 amino acids. J lost 4 bases, V lost 4 bases, and 6 bases had no gene match. CDR1 is MNHEY, CDR2 SVGAGI, per germline. The CDR3 DNA follows: TGTGCCAGCAGTTTACAGGGGGGGCTAGGAAACACCATATATTTT. Encoded protein: CASSLQGGLGNTIYF.

The genes are TRBV19 and TRBJ1-2, with D tentatively TRBD1 (5 bases). Trimming removed 5 bases at V and 1 base at J, with 11 bases between. CDR1 is LNHDA, CDR2 SQIVND, per germline (reference sequence). The CDR3 length is 14 residues. CDR3 region: CASSPGRSNYGYTF. DNA of the CDR3: TGTGCCAGTAGTCCGGGACGGAGTAACTATGGCTACACCTTC.

This clonotype has ten or more counts. This chain uses TRBV7-2 with TRBJ2-3, with 9 bases lining up with TRBD2. Trimming removed 2 bases from V and 5 bases from J; junction bases left unmatched: 14. CDR1 and CDR2 from the germline V gene are SGHTA and FQGNSA. The CDR3 is 18 residues long. The CDR3 DNA reads as TGTGCCAGCAGCTTATCTAGCGGGGAACCCTTCGACGAAGATACGCAGTATTTT. Its translation is CASSLSSGEPFDEDTQYF.

In regard to this clonotype: The junction departs from the called germline gene at one end, perhaps through a read error. The chain is built from TRBV4-1 and TRBJ1-5; D possibly corresponds to TRBD1 (5 bases). The germline gives CDR1 MGHRA, CDR2 YSYEKL. This CDR3 is built from 16 residues. The DNA of the CDR3 is TGCGCCAACAGCCAAGAACAGGCCCTACTCAATCAGCCCCAGCATTTT. Translated, it gives CANSQEQALLNQPQHF.

The rearrangement links TRBV5-6 to TRBJ1-3, with TRBD1 identical over 8 bases. Germline lookup yields CDR1 SGHDT and CDR2 YYEEEE. V lost 4 bases, J lost 3 bases, and 9 bases stayed unmatched. This CDR3 is 16 amino acids long. The CDR3 reads CASSALDRGNGNTIYF. The CDR3 coding sequence is TGTGCCAGCAGCGCCCTAGACAGGGGTAATGGAAACACCATATATTTT.

In its sample, this clonotype was seen many times. The chain employs TRBV7-2 and TRBJ1-1, with 12 positions matching TRBD1. In germline, CDR1 is SGHTA, CDR2 FQGNSA. V lost 2 bases and J lost 3; bases outside the gene matches: 7. The CDR3 has 17 amino acids. Here the CDR3 DNA reads TGTGCCAGCAGCTTAAAGGGACAGGGGGCCTGGGACACTGAAGCTTTCTTT. It specifies CASSLKGQGAWDTEAFF. Drawing the rest from reference TRBV7-2 and TRBJ1-1, the complete variable domain is GAGVSQSPSNKVTEKGKDVELRCDPISGHTALYWYRQSLGQGLEFLIYFQGNSAPDKSGLPSDRFSAERTGGSVSTLTIQRTQQEDSAVYLCASSLKGQGAWDTEAFFGQGTRLTVV.